This record looks at one T cell receptor beta chain sequence and its context. This record belongs to a study of shared clonotypes between healthy human individuals. Study information: CD8 memory received one plate per donor, CD8 naive two, CD4 memory three and CD4 naive three.

CD45RO+ cells and CCR7-negative CD45RA+ TemRA cells were combined as CD8 memory. As originally analysed: ImmunoSEQ output held junction-only sequences without quality scores, so filtering differed. Assay: immunoSEQ multiplex PCR; the TCRdb copy retains only in-frame clones and omits some. V, J and clone size are those of that table, while D and trimming were read from the DNA. The sample has around 100,000 clones, about 70% seen once. Germline CDR1 reads MDHEN; CDR2 reads SYDVKM. The length of the CDR3 is 13 residues. V shed 7 bases and J shed 0 bases, with 8 bases lying between them. Material: memory CD8+ T cells sorted from blood. Subset specified: CD45RO+ cells pooled with CCR7-negative TemRA cells. The source is a woman in her 30s in good health. This chain uses TRBV28 with TRBJ2-3; D is ambiguous. CDR3 sequence: CASTRISTDTQYF. CDR3 nucleotides: TGTGCCAGCACCCGAATTAGCACAGATACGCAGTATTTT. The variable domain in full, with the rest retrieved from reference TRBV28 and TRBJ2-3, is DVKVTQSSRYLVKRTGEKVFLECVQDMDHENMFWYRQDPGLGLRLIYFSYDVKMKEKGDIPEGYSVSREKKERFSLILESASTNQTSMYLCASTRISTDTQYFGPGTRLTVL.